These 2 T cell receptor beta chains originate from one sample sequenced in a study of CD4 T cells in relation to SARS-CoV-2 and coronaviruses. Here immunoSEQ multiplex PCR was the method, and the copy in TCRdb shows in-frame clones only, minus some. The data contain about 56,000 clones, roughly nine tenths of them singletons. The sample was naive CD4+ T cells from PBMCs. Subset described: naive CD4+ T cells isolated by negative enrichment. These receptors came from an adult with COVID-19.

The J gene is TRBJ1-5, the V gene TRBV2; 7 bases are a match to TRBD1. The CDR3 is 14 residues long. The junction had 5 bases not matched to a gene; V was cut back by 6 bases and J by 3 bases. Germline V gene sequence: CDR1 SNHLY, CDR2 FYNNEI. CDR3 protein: CASRTQGTNQPQHF. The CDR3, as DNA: TGTGCCAGCAGGACACAGGGGACCAATCAGCCCCAGCATTTT.

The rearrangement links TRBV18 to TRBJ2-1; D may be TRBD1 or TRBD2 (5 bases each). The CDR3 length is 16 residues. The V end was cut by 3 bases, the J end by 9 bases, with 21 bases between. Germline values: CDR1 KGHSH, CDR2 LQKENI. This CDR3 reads CASSPGQMEAHGEQFF. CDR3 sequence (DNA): TGTGCCAGCTCACCTGGACAAATGGAGGCCCACGGTGAGCAGTTCTTC.